This TCR beta chain emerged from a study of T cells after posttransplantation cyclophosphamide. The protocol was immunoSEQ multiplex PCR, while the TCRdb copy is restricted to in-frame clones and leaves out a portion. This table holds tens of thousands of clones, roughly 93% found once. Looked up from germline, CDR1 is SEHNR and CDR2 is FQNEAQ (reference sequence). V lost 5 bases and J lost 6, with 17 bases in between. The CDR3 is 15 amino acids. The clonotype originates from a young woman in good health and a related stem cell transplant donor. The chain employs TRBV7-9 and TRBJ2-1; D assignment may be TRBD1 or TRBD2 (7 bases each). The specimen was PBMCs. CDR3 residues: CASSLQGGAFNEQFF. The CDR3 nucleotides read TGTGCCAGCAGCCTCCAGGGGGGGGCGTTCAATGAGCAGTTCTTC.